The 11 T cell receptor beta chains presented below share a single source sample, sequenced in a study of glioma-infiltrating T cells listed by TCRdb under 2016. Sequencing was performed on an Illumina MiSeq. TCR alpha and beta CDR3 regions were amplified with the iRepertoire nested amplicon-rescue multiplex PCR (arm-PCR) platform from RNA. TCRdb reran the public reads through fastp at Q25 and MiXCR, keeping productive beta chains. CDR3 protein duplicates are merged, each entry listing the most common genes and DNA. The sample profile shows some 85,000 distinct CDR3 sequences; about 23% of them were found once. 5.5% to 7.5% of the sample comes from the top ten. Sequenced input: glioma tissue, nonneoplastic brain tissue, or PBMCs (not recorded which). These receptors were collected from a human donor with low-grade glioma or glioblastoma, undergoing nonglioma brain surgery, or in good health (not recorded which).

This clonotype showed up just once. V gene TRBV7-9 combines with J gene TRBJ1-1; 8 positions agree with TRBD1. CDR1 and CDR2 from the germline V gene are SEHNR and FQNEAQ (reference sequence). CDR3 length: 14 residues. V shed 5 bases and J 0 bases; nucleotides not matched to a gene: 2. Written as DNA, the CDR3 is TGTGCCAGCAGCCCAGGGGGCGTGAACACTGAAGCTTTCTTT. Translated, it gives CASSPGGVNTEAFF.

The chain links TRBV6-1 to TRBJ1-6, with 8 bases that match TRBD1. Germline-derived CDR1 and CDR2 are MNHNS and SASEGT. The CDR3 consists of 14 residues. V trimming: 5 bases; J trimming: 12 bases; junction bases outside the gene matches: 9. CDR3 amino acids: CASSLGQGYLPLHF. The CDR3 nucleotides are TGTGCCAGCAGTCTAGGACAGGGATATCTACCCCTCCACTTT.

The sample holds a few counts of this clonotype. A read error is possible here, since a much larger clone lies one base away. The chain joins TRBV3-1 to TRBJ1-6, with D hard to call. From germline, CDR1 is LGHDT and CDR2 YNNKEL (reference sequence). The CDR3 consists of 13 residues. CDR3 coding DNA: TGTGCCGGCAGCCAAGCCTCGCACTCACCCCTCCACTTT. Translating it yields CAGSQASHSPLHF.

This clonotype was counted ten times or more. The chain recombines TRBV7-2 with TRBJ2-7; 7 nucleotides line up with TRBD2. The length of the CDR3 is 15 residues. Germline CDR1 SGHTA, CDR2 FQGNSA. J was trimmed by 7 bases and V by 2 bases; bases with no gene match: 11. CDR3 loop: CASSLTVAGSGEQYF. The CDR3 DNA reads TGTGCCAGCAGCTTAACGGTAGCGGGTTCGGGGGAGCAGTACTTC.

The chain couples TRBV20-1 to TRBJ1-3; TRBD1 might be the D (5 bases). Trimming left V 5 bases short and J 9 bases short, with 14 bases between. The V gene's germline CDR1 is DFQATT and CDR2 SNEGSKA (reference sequence). This CDR3 is 12 amino acids long. The CDR3 loop is CSAARGEGTIYF. The CDR3 DNA follows: TGCAGTGCTGCGAGGGGCGAAGGCACCATATATTTT.

The chain links TRBV7-2 to TRBJ1-2; the D is unclear. The CDR3 loop spans 13 amino acids. V shed 1 base and J shed 6 bases, with 9 bases lying between them. Germline CDR1 SGHTA, CDR2 FQGNSA. This CDR3 reads CASSLGRTDGYTF. The CDR3, as DNA: TGTGCCAGCAGCTTAGGCCGGACGGATGGCTACACCTTC.

At least ten counts were recorded for this clonotype. The V and J genes are TRBV7-8 and TRBJ2-7; D ambiguous. V was clipped by 2 bases and J by 3 bases, with 17 bases between them. The CDR3 totals 16 residues. Germline V gene sequence: CDR1 SGHVS, CDR2 FQNEAQ. CDR3 loop: CASSLKPDRLSYEQYF. The CDR3 DNA follows: TGTGCCAGCAGCTTAAAGCCCGACCGGCTGAGCTACGAGCAGTACTTC.

The chain joins TRBV5-1 to TRBJ2-5; tentative D call: TRBD2 (6 bases). Germline loops: CDR1 SGHRS, CDR2 YFSETQ. The CDR3 has 14 residues. Trimming removed 0 bases from V and 13 bases from J, with 19 bases in between. The CDR3 DNA follows: TGCGCCAGCAGCTTGGACGGGGGACGGGTATTTTGGTACTTC. Encoded protein: CASSLDGGRVFWYF.

Ten or more counts support this clonotype. The CDR3 nucleotides read TGTGCCATCAGTTCCAATAGCGGGAGGGCCAGTGAGCAGTTCTTC. Encoded protein: CAISSNSGRASEQFF. V gene TRBV10-3 combines with J gene TRBJ2-1; 11 nucleotides match TRBD2. The CDR3 spans 15 residues. Per germline, CDR1 ENHRY and CDR2 SYGVKD. Trimming took 5 bases from V and 9 from J; bases not matched to a gene: 9.

The rearrangement joins TRBV7-6 to TRBJ2-7; tentatively, D is TRBD1 (6 bases). The V and J ends lost 5 bases and 0 bases respectively, with 8 bases between them. The CDR3 contains 13 residues. The germline CDR1 and CDR2 sequences are SGHVS and FNYEAQ. The CDR3 sequence is CASSDRISYEQYF. CDR3 bases: TGTGCCAGCAGCGACAGGATCTCCTACGAGCAGTACTTC.

In this sample, this clonotype turned up many times. This chain connects TRBV14 to TRBJ2-7; possibly TRBD1 for D (6 bases). The V gene lost 2 bases and the J gene lost 7 bases, with 12 bases spanning the gap. The CDR3 consists of 13 residues. The germline CDR1 and CDR2 sequences are SGHDN and FVKESK. The CDR3 spells CASSQLQGKEQYF. CDR3 nucleotides: TGTGCCAGCAGCCAACTCCAGGGGAAGGAGCAGTACTTC.